A single sample gave rise to the 11 T cell receptor beta chains below, sequenced in a study of a mutant IDH1 vaccine in newly diagnosed glioma. The time point: week 23, last vaccination. Mutant IDH1 20-mer peptide, at 300 ug, made up each vaccine dose, with topical imiquimod. These receptors' targets are unknown. Repertoires were generated with immunoSEQ multiplex PCR, while TCRdb's copy carries only in-frame clones and drops some. Counted here are about 72,000 clones, roughly 84% occurring once; the ten biggest clones make up more than 10%. Sequenced material: PBMCs, taken from a glioma patient whose treatment included an IDH1 peptide vaccine. These receptor sequences come from a man aged 18 to 29 with glioma.

V and J are TRBV11-2 and TRBJ1-1; 7 nucleotides agree with TRBD1. J was trimmed by 1 base and V by 1 base; bases with no gene match: 6. CDR3 length: 16 residues. Looked up from germline, CDR1 is SGHAT and CDR2 is FQNNGV. The CDR3 spells CASSLGGGQRNTEAFF. The CDR3 coding sequence is TGTGCCAGCAGCTTAGGAGGGGGACAGAGGAACACTGAAGCTTTCTTT.

The J gene is TRBJ1-5, the V gene TRBV7-6; D remains ambiguous. Trimming removed 1 base from V and 2 bases from J, with 3 bases in between. The CDR3 has 13 amino acids. Germline loops: CDR1 SGHVS, CDR2 FNYEAQ. CDR3: CASSLDGNQPQHF. CDR3 sequence (DNA): TGTGCCAGCAGCTTAGATGGCAATCAGCCCCAGCATTTT.

The V and J genes are TRBV7-9 and TRBJ2-1, with D perhaps TRBD1 (5 bases). The CDR3 extends over 15 amino acids. Between the trimmed V and J ends, which lost 5 bases and 3 bases, there was a span of 14 bases. In germline, CDR1 is SEHNR, CDR2 FQNEAQ (reference sequence). In DNA form, the CDR3 reads TGTGCCAGCAGCGACCCAGGGAAACTCTACAATGAGCAGTTCTTC. As protein: CASSDPGKLYNEQFF.

The chain joins TRBV7-2 to TRBJ1-2; D may be TRBD1 (5 bases). The CDR3 spans 14 residues. Germline V gives CDR1 SGHTA, CDR2 FQGNSA. V lost 5 bases and J lost 7, with 17 bases in between. This CDR3 reads CASSPGTMPGGYTF. Here the CDR3 DNA reads TGTGCCAGCAGCCCCGGGACCATGCCGGGTGGCTACACCTTC.

The J gene is TRBJ1-1, the V gene TRBV30; D is unclear. CDR1 and CDR2 (germline): GTSNPN, SVGIG (reference sequence). V dropped 2 bases and J dropped 3 bases, with 4 bases sitting between them. The CDR3 is 11 residues long. This CDR3 is CAWSFYTEAFF. CDR3 bases: TGTGCCTGGAGTTTCTACACTGAAGCTTTCTTT.

This clone was seen ten or more times. This chain connects TRBV4-2 to TRBJ1-4, with D possibly being TRBD1 (6 bases). CDR3 size: 16 residues. The germline V and J ends were trimmed by 0 bases and 4 bases, with 12 bases remaining between them. Germline values: CDR1 LGHNA, CDR2 YNFKEQ. CDR3: CASSQDFGTFNEKLFF. The CDR3 coding sequence is TGTGCCAGCAGCCAAGATTTCGGGACATTTAATGAAAAACTGTTTTTT.

J is TRBJ1-5 and V is TRBV11-2, with TRBD1 matching over 7 bases. This CDR3 contains 13 residues. Germline CDR1 is SGHAT and CDR2 is FQNNGV. V was pared by 6 bases and J by 5 bases, with 4 bases of the junction left unmatched. The CDR3 here is CASSSTGYQPQHF. CDR3 DNA: TGTGCCAGCAGTTCGACAGGGTATCAGCCCCAGCATTTT.

V and J are TRBV7-9 and TRBJ2-1, with 9 nucleotides matching TRBD2. Germline lookup yields CDR1 SEHNR and CDR2 FQNEAQ (reference sequence). CDR3 size: 15 residues. After removal of 3 bases from V and 6 bases from J, the junction contained 6 bases not matched to a gene. The CDR3 sequence is CASSFDGRGGNEQFF. The CDR3 DNA sequence: TGTGCCAGCAGCTTTGATGGGCGGGGGGGCAATGAGCAGTTCTTC.

This chain connects TRBV5-6 to TRBJ1-5, with D maybe TRBD1 (6 bases). The germline CDR1 and CDR2 sequences are SGHDT and YYEEEE. V lost 2 bases and J lost 5, with 11 bases in between. The CDR3 runs to 14 residues. The CDR3 DNA is TGTGCCAGCAGCTTAAGGGGGGTTTATCAGCCCCAGCATTTT. Translation gives CASSLRGVYQPQHF. Filled out from reference TRBV5-6 and TRBJ1-5, the complete variable domain reads DAGVTQSPTHLIKTRGQQVTLRCSPKSGHDTVSWYQQALGQGPQFIFQYYEEEERQRGNFPDRFSGHQFPNYSSELNVNALLLGDSALYLCASSLRGVYQPQHFGDGTRLSIL.

V is TRBV6-6 and J is TRBJ2-1; TRBD2 aligns across 8 bases. This CDR3 region has 16 residues. The V gene's germline CDR1 is MNHNY and CDR2 SVGAGI (reference sequence). V shed 5 bases and J 3 bases; nucleotides not matched to a gene: 9. The CDR3 spells CASSRIAGRIYNEQFF. For the CDR3, the DNA is TGTGCCAGCAGTCGTATAGCGGGGCGGATCTACAATGAGCAGTTCTTC.

The chain is built from TRBV7-2 and TRBJ1-1; D is undetermined. Germline CDR1 reads SGHTA; CDR2 reads FQGNSA. V was trimmed by 2 bases and J by 1 base, leaving 11 bases between them. This CDR3 comprises 15 residues. CDR3 nucleotides: TGTGCCAGCAGCTTATCCCGCCCTACGAACACTGAAGCTTTCTTT. Its translation: CASSLSRPTNTEAFF.